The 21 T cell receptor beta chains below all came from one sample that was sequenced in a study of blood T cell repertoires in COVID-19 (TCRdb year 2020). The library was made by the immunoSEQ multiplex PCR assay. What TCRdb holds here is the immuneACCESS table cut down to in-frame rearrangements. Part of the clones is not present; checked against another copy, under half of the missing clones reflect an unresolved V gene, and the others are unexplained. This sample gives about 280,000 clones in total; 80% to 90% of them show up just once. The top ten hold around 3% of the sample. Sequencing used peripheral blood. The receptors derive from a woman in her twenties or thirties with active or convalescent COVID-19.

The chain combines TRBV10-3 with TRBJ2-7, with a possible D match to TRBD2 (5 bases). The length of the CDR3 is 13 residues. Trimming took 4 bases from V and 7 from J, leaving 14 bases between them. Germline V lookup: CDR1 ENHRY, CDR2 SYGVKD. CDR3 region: CAISGAVPGEQYF. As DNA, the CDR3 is TGTGCCATCAGTGGTGCGGTCCCGGGGGAGCAGTACTTC.

The CDR3 spells CASSLVMGQGESEAFF. In DNA, the CDR3 is TGCGCCAGCAGCTTGGTGATGGGACAGGGGGAGTCTGAAGCTTTCTTT. The rearrangement uses TRBV5-1 and TRBJ1-1; 11 nucleotides match TRBD1. The V gene's germline CDR1 is SGHRS and CDR2 YFSETQ. This CDR3 has 16 amino acids. Trimming cost V 0 bases and J 6 bases; bases outside gene matches: 7.

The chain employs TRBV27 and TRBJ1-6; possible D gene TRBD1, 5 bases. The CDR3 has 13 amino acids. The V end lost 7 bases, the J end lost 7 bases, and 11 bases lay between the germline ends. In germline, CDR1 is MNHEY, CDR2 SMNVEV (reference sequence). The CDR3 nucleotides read TGTGCCAGCACTTCAGGGTGGAATTCACCCCTCCACTTT. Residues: CASTSGWNSPLHF.

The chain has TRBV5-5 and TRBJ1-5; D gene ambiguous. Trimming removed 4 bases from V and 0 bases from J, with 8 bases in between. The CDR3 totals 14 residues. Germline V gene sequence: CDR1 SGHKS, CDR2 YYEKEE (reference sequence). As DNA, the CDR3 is TGTGCCAGCAGCGCGGCCGCTAGCAATCAGCCCCAGCATTTT. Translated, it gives CASSAAASNQPQHF.

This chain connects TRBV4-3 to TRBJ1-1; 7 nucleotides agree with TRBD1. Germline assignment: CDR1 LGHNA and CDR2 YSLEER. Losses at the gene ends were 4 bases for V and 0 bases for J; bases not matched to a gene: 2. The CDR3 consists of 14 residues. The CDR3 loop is CASSRDRVNTEAFF. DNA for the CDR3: TGCGCCAGCAGCCGAGACAGGGTGAACACTGAAGCTTTCTTT.

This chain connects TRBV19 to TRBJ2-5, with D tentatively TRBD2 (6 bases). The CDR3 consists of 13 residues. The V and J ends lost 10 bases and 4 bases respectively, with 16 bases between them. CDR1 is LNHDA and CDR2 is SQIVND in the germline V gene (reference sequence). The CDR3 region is CATSVGGRETQYF. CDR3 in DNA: TGTGCCACCTCTGTCGGGGGTCGAGAGACCCAGTACTTC.

DNA of the CDR3: TGCGCCAGCAGCTTGGCCGGGGGGGGCGGCTACACCTTC. It specifies CASSLAGGGGYTF. V and J are TRBV5-1 and TRBJ1-2; D possibly corresponds to TRBD1 (6 bases). The CDR3 contains 13 residues. V shed 0 bases and J shed 8 bases, with 11 bases lying between them. From germline, CDR1 is SGHRS and CDR2 YFSETQ.

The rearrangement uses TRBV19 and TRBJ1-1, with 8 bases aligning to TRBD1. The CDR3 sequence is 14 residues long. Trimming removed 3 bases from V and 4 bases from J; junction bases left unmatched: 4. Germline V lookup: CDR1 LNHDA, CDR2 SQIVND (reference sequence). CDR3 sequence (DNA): TGTGCCAGTAGTATGCAGGGGGCGTTCACTGAAGCTTTCTTT. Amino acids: CASSMQGAFTEAFF.

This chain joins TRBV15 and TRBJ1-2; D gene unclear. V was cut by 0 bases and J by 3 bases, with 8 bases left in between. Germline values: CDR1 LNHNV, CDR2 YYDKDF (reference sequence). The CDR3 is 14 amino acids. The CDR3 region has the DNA TGTGCCACCAGCAGAGATTTGGCAGACTATGGCTACACCTTC. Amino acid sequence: CATSRDLADYGYTF.

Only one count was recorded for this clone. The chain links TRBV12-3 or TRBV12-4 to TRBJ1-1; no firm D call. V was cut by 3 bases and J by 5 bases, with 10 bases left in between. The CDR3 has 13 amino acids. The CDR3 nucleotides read TGTGCCAGCAGTTTCTCGTGGCCGACTGAAGCTTTCTTT. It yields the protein CASSFSWPTEAFF.

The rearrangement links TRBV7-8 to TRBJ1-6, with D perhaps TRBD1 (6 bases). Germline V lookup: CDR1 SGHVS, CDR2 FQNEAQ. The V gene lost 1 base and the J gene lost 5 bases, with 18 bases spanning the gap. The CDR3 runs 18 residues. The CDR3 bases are TGTGCCAGCAGCTTAGGTCTGAGGGGGGGCCTCCATAATTCACCCCTCCACTTT. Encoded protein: CASSLGLRGGLHNSPLHF. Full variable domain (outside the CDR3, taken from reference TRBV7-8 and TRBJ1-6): GAGVSQSPRYKVAKRGQDVALRCDPISGHVSLFWYQQALGQGPEFLTYFQNEAQLDKSGLPSDRFFAERPEGSVSTLKIQRTQQEDSAVYLCASSLGLRGGLHNSPLHFGNGTRLTVT.

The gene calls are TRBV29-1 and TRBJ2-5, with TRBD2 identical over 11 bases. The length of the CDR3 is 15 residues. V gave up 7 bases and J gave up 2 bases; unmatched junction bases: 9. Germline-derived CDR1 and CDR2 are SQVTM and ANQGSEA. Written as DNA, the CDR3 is TGCAGCGCGTCCCGTGGGACTAGCGGTCAAGAGACCCAGTACTTC. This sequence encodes CSASRGTSGQETQYF.

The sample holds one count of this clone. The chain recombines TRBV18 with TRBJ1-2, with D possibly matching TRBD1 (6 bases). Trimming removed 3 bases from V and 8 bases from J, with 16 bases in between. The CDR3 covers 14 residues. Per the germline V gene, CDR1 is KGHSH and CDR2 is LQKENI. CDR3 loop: CASSPEAGVNGYTF. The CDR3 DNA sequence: TGTGCCAGCTCACCCGAGGCAGGGGTTAACGGCTACACCTTC.

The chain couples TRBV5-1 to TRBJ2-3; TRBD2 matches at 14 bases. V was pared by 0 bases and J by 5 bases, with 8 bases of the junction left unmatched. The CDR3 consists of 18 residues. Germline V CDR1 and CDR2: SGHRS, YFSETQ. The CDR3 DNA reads TGCGCCAGCAGCTTGGCTCCGACTAGCGGGGGGGCCAGAGATACGCAGTATTTT. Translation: CASSLAPTSGGARDTQYF.

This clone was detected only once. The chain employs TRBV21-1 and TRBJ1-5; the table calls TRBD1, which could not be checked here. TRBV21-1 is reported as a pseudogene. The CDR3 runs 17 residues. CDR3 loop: CASSKGPQDYSNQPQHF. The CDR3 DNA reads TGTGCCAGCAGCAAAGGCCCCCAGGATTATAGCAATCAGCCCCAGCATTTT.

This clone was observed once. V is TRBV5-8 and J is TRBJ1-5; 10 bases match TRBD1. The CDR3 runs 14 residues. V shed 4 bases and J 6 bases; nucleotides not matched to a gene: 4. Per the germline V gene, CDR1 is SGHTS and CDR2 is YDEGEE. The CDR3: CASSRDRGTQPQHF. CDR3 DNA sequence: TGTGCCAGCAGCCGGGACAGGGGAACTCAGCCCCAGCATTTT.

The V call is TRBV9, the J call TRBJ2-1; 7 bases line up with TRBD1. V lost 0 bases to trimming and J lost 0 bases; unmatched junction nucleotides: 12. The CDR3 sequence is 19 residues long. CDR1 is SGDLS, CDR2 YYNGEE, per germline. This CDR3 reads CASSVEIRDSWSSYNEQFF. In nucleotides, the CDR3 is TGTGCCAGCAGCGTAGAGATCAGGGACAGCTGGAGCTCCTACAATGAGCAGTTCTTC.

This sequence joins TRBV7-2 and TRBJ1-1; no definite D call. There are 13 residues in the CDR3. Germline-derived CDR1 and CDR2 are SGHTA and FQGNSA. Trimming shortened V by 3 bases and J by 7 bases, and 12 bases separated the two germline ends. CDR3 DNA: TGTGCCAGCAGCTTGGCATTGTTCGATGAAGCTTTCTTT. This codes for CASSLALFDEAFF.

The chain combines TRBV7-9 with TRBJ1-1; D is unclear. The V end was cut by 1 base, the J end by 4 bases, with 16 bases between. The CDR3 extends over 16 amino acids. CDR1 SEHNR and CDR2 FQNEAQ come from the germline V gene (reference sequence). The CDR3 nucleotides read TGTGCCAGCAGCTTAGACCTTGGAGGTTGGGGCACTGAAGCTTTCTTT. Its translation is CASSLDLGGWGTEAFF. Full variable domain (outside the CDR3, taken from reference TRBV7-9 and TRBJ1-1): DTGVSQNPRHKITKRGQNVTFRCDPISEHNRLYWYRQTLGQGPEFLTYFQNEAQLEKSRLLSDRFSAERPKGSFSTLEIQRTEQGDSAMYLCASSLDLGGWGTEAFFGQGTRLTVV.

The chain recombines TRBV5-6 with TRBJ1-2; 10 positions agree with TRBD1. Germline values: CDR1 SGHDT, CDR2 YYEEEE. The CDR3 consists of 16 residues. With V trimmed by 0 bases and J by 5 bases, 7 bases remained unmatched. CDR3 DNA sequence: TGTGCCAGCAGCTTGGATCCGACAGGGGGCGGGTATGGCTACACCTTC. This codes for CASSLDPTGGGYGYTF.

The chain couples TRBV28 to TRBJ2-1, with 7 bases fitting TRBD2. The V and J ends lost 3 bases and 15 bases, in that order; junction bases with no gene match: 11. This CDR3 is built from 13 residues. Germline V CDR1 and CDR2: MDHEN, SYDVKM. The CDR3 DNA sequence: TGTGCCAGCAGTTTGCCCCCGGGGGGTGGGTGGTTCTTC. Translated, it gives CASSLPPGGGWFF.